The present TCR beta chain was sequenced within a study of blood T cells in healthy people across ages. Study details: Template switching retrieved approximately one barcoded beta molecule for each two T cells. Study-level results: More naive CD4+ cells and higher diversity marked long-lived donors relative to aged donors.

A second PCR, run for about 7 to 11 cycles, used a sample-barcoded 5' primer plus a J-beta primer mix. TCRdb re-called the 5' RACE reads with MiXCR, one entry per CDR3 protein. The sample lists some 640,000 distinct CDR3 sequences; about 30% were seen once. V shed 7 bases, J shed 1 base, and the junction held 8 bases outside the gene matches. The CDR3 consists of 15 residues. Germline V gene lookup returns CDR1 MNHEY and CDR2 SVGAGI. Concerning this clonotype: As yet, its antigen is unknown.

Sequences were obtained from blood. The TCR was taken from a woman of 80 years or more in good health. This chain connects TRBV6-5 to TRBJ2-7; TRBD2 agrees at 9 bases. CDR3 protein: CASNPLAGSSYEQYF. CDR3 sequence (DNA): TGTGCCAGCAACCCGCTAGCGGGAAGTTCCTACGAGCAGTACTTC.